This TCR beta chain originates from a study of CD8 T cells in Susac syndrome. The control group consisted of healthy donors matched for age and sex. Negative isolation yielded CD8+ and CD4+ T cells; FACS enriched TEMRA cells. A quantity of roughly 0.5 to 1 ug RNA underwent reverse transcription using random hexamers. TCRdb reprocessed the immunoSEQ multiplex PCR reads with MiXCR, giving one entry per CDR3 protein. The table records around 190,000 distinct CDR3 sequences, approximately 95% of them present only once. The origin of this receptor is a human donor in good health. The sequenced material came from CD4+ T cells from PBMCs.

The CDR3 loop is CASTFYTGELFF. CDR3 DNA: TGTGCCAGCACCTTCTATACCGGGGAGCTGTTTTTT. The chain joins TRBV12-3 or TRBV12-4 to TRBJ2-2; D gene ambiguous. CDR3 length: 12 amino acids. V lost 7 bases and J lost 5, with 8 bases in between.